The 6 T cell receptor beta chains in this list originate from one sample, sequenced in a study of cytomegalovirus exposure and HLA in healthy donors. 13 Jbeta primers and 60 Vbeta primers were used for the PCR. Libraries were prepared by immunoSEQ multiplex PCR; TCRdb keeps only in-frame clonotypes and omits some of them. Of over 100,000 clones listed, roughly 70% are singletons. Sequencing was carried out using PBMCs. These receptor sequences come from a man aged 40-55 years in good health and CMV-seropositive.

The table lists this clone with a few counts. This sequence joins TRBV7-9 and TRBJ2-1; TRBD1 matches at 10 bases. Germline CDR1 is SEHNR and CDR2 is FQNEAQ (reference sequence). With V trimmed by 7 bases and J by 6 bases, 9 bases remained unmatched. The CDR3 length is 15 residues. This CDR3 reads CASTGGTGVGNEQFF. In DNA form, the CDR3 reads TGTGCCAGCACCGGGGGGACAGGGGTGGGCAATGAGCAGTTCTTC.

V usage is TRBV7-3 and J usage is TRBJ1-2; D is undetermined. The length of the CDR3 is 16 residues. The V end lost 7 bases, the J end lost 2 bases, and 20 bases lay between the germline ends. Germline V gene lookup returns CDR1 SGHTA and CDR2 FQGTGA. The CDR3, as DNA: TGTGCCAGCACTAGGCAGTCTATTACTTCGAACTATGGCTACACCTTC. Its translation is CASTRQSITSNYGYTF.

The gene calls are TRBV7-9 and TRBJ1-4; D unresolved. The V and J ends lost 2 bases and 6 bases respectively, with 13 bases between them. This CDR3 is 15 amino acids long. Germline-derived CDR1 and CDR2 are SEHNR and FQNEAQ (reference sequence). This CDR3 reads CASSLNRGFDEKLFF. In nucleotides, the CDR3 is TGTGCCAGCAGCTTAAATAGAGGGTTTGATGAAAAACTGTTTTTT. The full variable domain, in which reference TRBV7-9 and TRBJ1-4 provide the parts outside the CDR3, is DTGVSQNPRHKITKRGQNVTFRCDPISEHNRLYWYRQTLGQGPEFLTYFQNEAQLEKSRLLSDRFSAERPKGSFSTLEIQRTEQGDSAMYLCASSLNRGFDEKLFFGSGTQLSVL.

This clone is a singleton in its sample. V and J are TRBV28 and TRBJ2-2; D is undetermined. Germline V gene sequence: CDR1 MDHEN, CDR2 SYDVKM. V lost 2 bases, J lost 2 bases, and 9 bases lay in between. CDR3 length: 15 amino acids. The CDR3 spells CASSLESLNTGELFF. The CDR3, as DNA: TGTGCCAGCAGTTTAGAGAGTTTAAACACCGGGGAGCTGTTTTTT.

The chain has TRBV19 and TRBJ2-3; 7 bases map to TRBD1. CDR3 size: 14 residues. V shed 5 bases and J 1 base; nucleotides not matched to a gene: 3. The germline V gene encodes CDR1 LNHDA and CDR2 SQIVND (reference sequence). This chain's CDR3 is CASSVTGGTDTQYF. The CDR3 DNA is TGTGCCAGTAGTGTTACAGGGGGCACAGATACGCAGTATTTT. The entire variable domain, with the rest obtained from reference TRBV19 and TRBJ2-3, is as follows: DGGITQSPKYLFRKEGQNVTLSCEQNLNHDAMYWYRQDPGQGLRLIYYSQIVNDFQKGDIAEGYSVSREKKESFPLTVTSAQKNPTAFYLCASSVTGGTDTQYFGPGTRLTVL.

This chain uses TRBV14 with TRBJ2-2, with 7 bases matching TRBD1. V trimming: 0 bases; J trimming: 3 bases; junction bases outside the gene matches: 4. The CDR3 runs to 16 residues. Per germline, CDR1 SGHDN and CDR2 FVKESK. The CDR3 sequence: CASSQDQGDHTGELFF. Written as DNA, the CDR3 is TGTGCCAGCAGCCAAGACCAGGGGGATCACACCGGGGAGCTGTTTTTT.